The 16 T cell receptor beta chains reported below all come from one sample, sequenced in a study of cytomegalovirus exposure and HLA in healthy donors. Primers included in the PCR were 60 Vbeta and 13 Jbeta primers. The table came from immunoSEQ multiplex PCR; TCRdb's copy has only in-frame clones and leaves some out. This table holds around 200,000 clones, less than 90% found once. The sample was PBMCs. The origin of the receptors is a man in his fifties or sixties in good health and CMV-seronegative.

The CDR3 nucleotides read TGTGCCAGTAGTAAGACTAGCGGGGCCATATACTACGAGCAGTACTTC. Its protein product is CASSKTSGAIYYEQYF. J is TRBJ2-7 and V is TRBV19; 11 bases agree with TRBD2. This CDR3 is built from 16 residues. Trimming removed 4 bases from V and 3 bases from J; junction bases left unmatched: 8. Germline V gene data show CDR1 as LNHDA and CDR2 as SQIVND (reference sequence).

The rearrangement links TRBV7-9 to TRBJ1-4; a possible D gene is TRBD1 (5 bases). Per germline, CDR1 SEHNR and CDR2 FQNEAQ (reference sequence). The CDR3 runs 12 residues. The DNA of the CDR3 is TGTTCCATGCGGCGGGGGGAAGAAAAACTGTTTTTT. Translation gives CSMRRGEEKLFF. Variable domain in full (rest from reference TRBV7-9 and TRBJ1-4): DTGVSQNPRHKITKRGQNVTFRCDPISEHNRLYWYRQTLGQGPEFLTYFQNEAQLEKSRLLSDRFSAERPKGSFSTLEIQRTEQGDSAMYLCSMRRGEEKLFFGSGTQLSVL.

J is TRBJ2-1 and V is TRBV7-6; tentatively, D is TRBD2 (7 bases). V was shortened by 6 bases and J by 4 bases, with 16 bases between the two germline ends. The CDR3 sequence is 15 residues long. The germline CDR1 and CDR2 sequences are SGHVS and FNYEAQ. CDR3 in DNA: TGTGCCAGCAGTCGGGGGGCCGGGGGTTACAATGAGCAGTTCTTC. The encoded protein is CASSRGAGGYNEQFF. Full variable domain (remainder filled in from reference TRBV7-6 and TRBJ2-1): GAGVSQSPRYKVTKRGQDVALRCDPISGHVSLYWYRQALGQGPEFLTYFNYEAQQDKSGLPNDRFSAERPEGSISTLTIQRTEQRDSAMYRCASSRGAGGYNEQFFGPGTRLTVL.

The V call is TRBV15, the J call TRBJ2-5; perhaps TRBD1 as D (6 bases). TRBJ2-7 matches the DNA end more closely, so the J call is doubtful. Germline V gene sequence: CDR1 LNHNV, CDR2 YYDKDF (reference sequence). The CDR3 length is 14 residues. The DNA for the CDR3 is TGTGCCACCAGCAGGAAAGGGCAGGGGTACGAGCAGTACTTC. Encoded protein: CATSRKGQGYEQYF.

The genes are TRBV19 and TRBJ1-1; D gene unclear. In germline, CDR1 is LNHDA, CDR2 SQIVND (reference sequence). V was pared by 6 bases and J by 1 base, with 3 bases between. CDR3 length equals 11 residues. The CDR3 nucleotides are TGTGCCAGTAGGGCGAACACTGAAGCTTTCTTT. Encoded protein: CASRANTEAFF.

The chain links TRBV7-2 to TRBJ1-6, with D possibly matching TRBD1 (5 bases). Per germline, CDR1 SGHTA and CDR2 FQGNSA. Trimming cost V 6 bases and J 9 bases, with 15 bases left between them. The CDR3 loop spans 14 amino acids. In DNA form, the CDR3 reads TGTGCCAGCAGTACTCATCAGGGATTTTCACCCCTCCACTTT. Translation gives CASSTHQGFSPLHF.

This clone was seen just once. J is TRBJ2-3 and V is TRBV11-3, with 11 bases aligning to TRBD2. The ends lost 1 base at V and 0 bases at J; junction bases unmatched: 0. The CDR3 has 16 amino acids. CDR1 is SGHNT and CDR2 is YENEEA in the germline V gene. The CDR3 nucleotides are TGTGCCAGCAGCTTAGGACTAGCGGGGAGCACAGATACGCAGTATTTT. This codes for CASSLGLAGSTDTQYF.

The V and J genes are TRBV18 and TRBJ2-5, with TRBD1 as a possible D gene (5 bases). Germline CDR1 is KGHSH and CDR2 is LQKENI. Trimming pared 4 bases from V and 5 bases from J, leaving 14 bases between. The CDR3 spans 14 residues. CDR3 DNA: TGTGCCAGCTCACTCAACCAGGGCCATGAGACCCAGTACTTC. It yields the protein CASSLNQGHETQYF.

Worth noting for this clone: The junction shows a germline mismatch at one end, possibly a read error. The rearrangement joins TRBV2 to TRBJ2-3; 8 bases match TRBD2. The CDR3 is made up of 12 amino acids. Germline V CDR1 and CDR2: SNHLY, FYNNEI. CDR3 amino acids: CASSEGGGPISF. CDR3 nucleotide sequence: TGTGCCAGCAGTGAGGGCGGGGGGCCCATCAGTTTT.

The table lists this clone with a few counts. The chain combines TRBV6-6 with TRBJ2-3; D not resolved. CDR1 is MNHNY and CDR2 is SVGAGI in the germline V gene (reference sequence). The CDR3 length is 12 residues. The V end was cut by 7 bases, the J end by 4 bases, with 9 bases between. The CDR3 nucleotides are TGTGCCAGCACCGAGTTTTCAGATACGCAGTATTTT. Its translation is CASTEFSDTQYF.

This sequence joins TRBV6-1 and TRBJ1-2; maybe TRBD1 (5 bases). Trimming left V 1 base short and J 3 bases short, with 12 bases between. The germline CDR1 and CDR2 sequences are MNHNS and SASEGT. This CDR3 has 15 amino acids. CDR3 sequence: CASSEVSRADYGYTF. CDR3 bases: TGTGCCAGCAGTGAAGTTTCCAGGGCGGACTATGGCTACACCTTC.

This clone was picked up one time. This sequence joins TRBV4-2 and TRBJ2-5, with 9 bases aligning to TRBD2. The J call is doubtful: the DNA matches TRBJ2-7 better. CDR1 and CDR2 (germline): LGHNA, YNFKEQ. The CDR3 is made up of 16 amino acids. CDR3 loop: CASSQPLLAGPYEQYF. As DNA, the CDR3 is TGTGCCAGCAGCCAACCCTTACTAGCGGGCCCTTACGAGCAGTACTTC.

This clone is a singleton in its sample. V and J are TRBV5-6 and TRBJ2-7; D perhaps matches TRBD1 (6 bases). V lost 4 bases and J lost 1, with 9 bases in between. Germline values: CDR1 SGHDT, CDR2 YYEEEE. The CDR3 covers 13 residues. CDR3 DNA sequence: TGTGCCAGCAGCCGGGACAAGTCCTACGAGCAGTACTTC. This translates into CASSRDKSYEQYF.

V gene TRBV7-2 combines with J gene TRBJ1-2, with 7 nucleotides matching TRBD1. CDR1 SGHTA and CDR2 FQGNSA come from the germline V gene. The CDR3 is made up of 14 amino acids. J lost 6 bases, V lost 5 bases, and 9 bases had no gene match. CDR3 residues: CASSPRQGLDGYTF. CDR3 bases: TGTGCCAGCAGCCCCAGACAGGGTCTGGATGGCTACACCTTC.

As DNA, the CDR3 is TGTGCCAGCAGCTTAGGGCGTTGGGAGGCCTCCTATAATTCACCCCTCCACTTT. It encodes CASSLGRWEASYNSPLHF. The chain recombines TRBV7-9 with TRBJ1-6; D ambiguous. The CDR3 covers 18 residues. Trimming cost V 1 base and J 0 bases, with 13 bases left between them. CDR1 is SEHNR, CDR2 FQNEAQ, per germline (reference sequence). Full variable domain (remainder filled in from reference TRBV7-9 and TRBJ1-6): DTGVSQNPRHKITKRGQNVTFRCDPISEHNRLYWYRQTLGQGPEFLTYFQNEAQLEKSRLLSDRFSAERPKGSFSTLEIQRTEQGDSAMYLCASSLGRWEASYNSPLHFGNGTRLTVT.

The chain uses TRBV5-1 and TRBJ2-1; 8 bases line up with TRBD2. The germline V gene encodes CDR1 SGHRS and CDR2 YFSETQ. This CDR3 has 16 amino acids. The J segment lost 0 bases and the V segment lost 0 bases, leaving 2 bases of the junction unmatched. This CDR3 is CASSLGSGSSYNEQFF. The CDR3 DNA sequence: TGCGCCAGCAGCTTGGGGAGCGGGAGCTCCTACAATGAGCAGTTCTTC.